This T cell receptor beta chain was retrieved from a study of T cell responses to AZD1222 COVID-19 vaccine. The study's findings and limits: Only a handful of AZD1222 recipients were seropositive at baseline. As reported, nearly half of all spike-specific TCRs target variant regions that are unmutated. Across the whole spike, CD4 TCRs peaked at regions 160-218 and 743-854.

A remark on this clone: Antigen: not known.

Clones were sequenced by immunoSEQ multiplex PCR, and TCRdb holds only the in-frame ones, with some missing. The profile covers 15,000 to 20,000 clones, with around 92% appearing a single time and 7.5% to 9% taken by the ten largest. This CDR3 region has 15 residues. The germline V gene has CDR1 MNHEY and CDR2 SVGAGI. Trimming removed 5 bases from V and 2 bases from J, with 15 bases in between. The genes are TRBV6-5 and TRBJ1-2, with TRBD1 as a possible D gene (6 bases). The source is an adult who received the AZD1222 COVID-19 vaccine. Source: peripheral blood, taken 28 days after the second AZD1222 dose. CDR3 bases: TGTGCCAGCAGTAGCGGAAGGAGGGGGAACTATGGCTACACCTTC. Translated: CASSSGRRGNYGYTF.